One and the same sample provided the 14 T cell receptor beta chains below, sequenced in a study of cytomegalovirus exposure and HLA in healthy donors. TCRdb's table, derived via immunoSEQ multiplex PCR, lists solely in-frame clones and lacks some. The sample includes hundreds of thousands of clones, 86% of them seen just once. Sample: PBMCs. These receptors were taken from a woman under 30 in good health and CMV-seronegative.

This sequence joins TRBV2 and TRBJ2-2, with a weak D call TRBD1 (5 bases). CDR1 SNHLY and CDR2 FYNNEI come from the germline V gene. The CDR3 runs to 15 residues. V was pared by 6 bases and J by 0 bases, with 11 bases between. The chain's CDR3 is CASSPQDANTGELFF. The CDR3 DNA follows: TGTGCCAGCAGCCCACAGGACGCGAACACCGGGGAGCTGTTTTTT.

V gene TRBV9 combines with J gene TRBJ2-7, with 8 bases matching TRBD1. CDR1 and CDR2 (germline): SGDLS, YYNGEE. The CDR3 extends over 15 amino acids. The ends lost 2 bases at V and 1 base at J; junction bases unmatched: 5. DNA of the CDR3: TGTGCCAGCAGCGTTTTCCAGGGGGCTTCCTACGAGCAGTACTTC. It translates to CASSVFQGASYEQYF.

The gene calls are TRBV4-1 and TRBJ1-2; 8 bases line up with TRBD1. Germline V gives CDR1 MGHRA, CDR2 YSYEKL. The length of the CDR3 is 15 residues. Trimming cost V 4 bases and J 4 bases; bases outside gene matches: 8. DNA for the CDR3: TGCGCCAGCAGCCCCGGACAGGGAATATCCTATGGCTACACCTTC. Protein sequence: CASSPGQGISYGYTF.

This rearrangement joins TRBV30 to TRBJ1-1; D is uncertain. Germline CDR1 and CDR2: GTSNPN and SVGIG (reference sequence). This CDR3 contains 12 residues. The ends were cut back, 4 bases at V and 1 base at J, with 7 bases in the middle. The CDR3 sequence: CAWNRQNTEAFF. The CDR3 nucleotides read TGTGCCTGGAACAGACAGAACACTGAAGCTTTCTTT.

The CDR3 coding sequence is TGTGCCAGCAGCTTAGGGGGAGCGAATGAGCAGTTCTTC. This sequence encodes CASSLGGANEQFF. This sequence joins TRBV11-2 and TRBJ2-1, with D perhaps TRBD2 (5 bases). V was clipped by 1 base and J by 7 bases, with 8 bases between them. Looked up from germline, CDR1 is SGHAT and CDR2 is FQNNGV. There are 13 residues in the CDR3.

The CDR3 DNA reads as TGTGCCAGCAGTGGTAAGAGGGTAGGACAGCCCCAGCATTTT. Protein: CASSGKRVGQPQHF. The gene calls are TRBV2 and TRBJ1-5; no reliable D call. Trimming stripped 4 bases from V and 7 bases from J, with 14 bases between. This CDR3 comprises 14 residues. Germline V lookup: CDR1 SNHLY, CDR2 FYNNEI.

The chain joins TRBV28 to TRBJ2-2; tentatively, D is TRBD1 (5 bases). The V end was cut by 2 bases, the J end by 1 base, with 8 bases between. The CDR3 consists of 15 residues. Germline V gene data show CDR1 as MDHEN and CDR2 as SYDVKM. The CDR3 DNA is TGTGCCAGCAGTTTAGAGACAGTGAACACCGGGGAGCTGTTTTTT. Translating gives CASSLETVNTGELFF.

The rearrangement links TRBV27 to TRBJ2-5; 7 bases align to TRBD2. CDR1 and CDR2 (germline): MNHEY, SMNVEV (reference sequence). The CDR3 loop spans 15 amino acids. V lost 6 bases, J lost 5 bases, and 12 bases stayed unmatched. CDR3: CASSIHGSGGETQYF. The CDR3 nucleotides are TGTGCCAGCAGCATCCATGGGTCGGGGGGTGAGACCCAGTACTTC.

The V and J genes are TRBV4-1 and TRBJ2-7, with a tentative D call TRBD2 (5 bases). The germline V gene encodes CDR1 MGHRA and CDR2 YSYEKL. The CDR3 is made up of 17 amino acids. V was cut by 0 bases and J by 4 bases, with 19 bases left in between. The CDR3 DNA sequence: TGCGCCAGCAGCCAAGAAGGCCTTTCCACTGGGAGTTACGAGCAGTACTTC. It specifies CASSQEGLSTGSYEQYF.

This sequence joins TRBV29-1 and TRBJ1-2; TRBD1 matches 9 bases. V was clipped by 4 bases and J by 2 bases; unmatched bases: 14. The CDR3 is made up of 17 amino acids. Per the germline V gene, CDR1 is SQVTM and CDR2 is ANQGSEA. The CDR3 coding sequence is TGCAGCGTTGCTACCGGGACAGGGTCCCCCGTAAACTATGGCTACACCTTC. It codes for CSVATGTGSPVNYGYTF.

The genes are TRBV27 and TRBJ2-7; D might be TRBD1 (5 bases). The V end lost 6 bases, the J end lost 0 bases, and 15 bases lay between the germline ends. The CDR3 sequence is 15 residues long. The germline V gene has CDR1 MNHEY and CDR2 SMNVEV (reference sequence). As DNA, the CDR3 is TGTGCCAGCAGGTTAAAAGGGGCCATCTCCTACGAGCAGTACTTC. Protein: CASRLKGAISYEQYF.

The V call is TRBV2, the J call TRBJ1-1, with a possible D match to TRBD1 (6 bases). Germline values: CDR1 SNHLY, CDR2 FYNNEI. Trimming stripped 6 bases from V and 1 base from J, with 12 bases between. This CDR3 is 14 amino acids long. The CDR3 region is CASSEGGGNTEAFF. DNA for the CDR3: TGTGCCAGCAGCGAGGGAGGGGGGAACACTGAAGCTTTCTTT.

The chain links TRBV28 to TRBJ1-4; 10 positions match TRBD1. V lost 5 bases, J lost 8 bases, and 8 bases stayed unmatched. From germline, CDR1 is MDHEN and CDR2 SYDVKM. This CDR3 has 15 amino acids. In DNA form, the CDR3 reads TGTGCCAGCAGTCCCAAGCCGACAGGGGGCGAAAAACTGTTTTTT. Its translation: CASSPKPTGGEKLFF.

This rearrangement joins TRBV28 to TRBJ2-7, with a tentative D call TRBD2 (6 bases). Between the trimmed V and J ends, which lost 5 bases and 2 bases, there was a span of 13 bases. The CDR3 sequence is 14 residues long. Germline values: CDR1 MDHEN, CDR2 SYDVKM. The CDR3 loop reads CASSIRGITYEQYF. CDR3 bases: TGTGCCAGCAGTATTCGCGGGATTACCTACGAGCAGTACTTC. Full variable domain (missing parts from reference TRBV28 and TRBJ2-7): DVKVTQSSRYLVKRTGEKVFLECVQDMDHENMFWYRQDPGLGLRLIYFSYDVKMKEKGDIPEGYSVSREKKERFSLILESASTNQTSMYLCASSIRGITYEQYFGPGTRLTVT.